One and the same sample provided the 18 T cell receptor beta chains below, sequenced in a study of blood T cell repertoires in COVID-19. The assay was immunoSEQ multiplex PCR, and TCRdb's table has in-frame clones only and misses some. The sample lists 300,000 to 350,000 clones, about nine tenths occurring once. The sample was PBMCs or T cells enriched from blood (not recorded which). The receptors originated from a woman in her 30s who had been exposed to COVID-19.

J is TRBJ1-5 and V is TRBV28; 7 bases fit TRBD1. CDR3 length equals 14 residues. CDR1 MDHEN and CDR2 SYDVKM come from the germline V gene. Trimming cost V 2 bases and J 3 bases; bases outside gene matches: 1. The CDR3 reads CASSLDRVNQPQHF. DNA for the CDR3: TGTGCCAGCAGTTTAGACAGGGTCAATCAGCCCCAGCATTTT. Drawing the rest from reference TRBV28 and TRBJ1-5, the complete variable domain is DVKVTQSSRYLVKRTGEKVFLECVQDMDHENMFWYRQDPGLGLRLIYFSYDVKMKEKGDIPEGYSVSREKKERFSLILESASTNQTSMYLCASSLDRVNQPQHFGDGTRLSIL.

CDR3 region: CASRSDSYNEKLFF. In DNA form, the CDR3 reads TGCGCCAGCAGGTCCGACAGTTACAATGAAAAACTGTTTTTT. The chain is built from TRBV10-2 and TRBJ1-4; D might be TRBD1 (5 bases). The CDR3 totals 14 residues. Trimming removed 6 bases at V and 5 bases at J, with 13 bases between. CDR1 and CDR2 from the germline V gene are WSHSY and SAAADI.

The rearrangement uses TRBV24-1 and TRBJ2-5, with D maybe TRBD2 (6 bases). Germline-derived CDR1 and CDR2 are KGHDR and SFDVKD. The V and J ends lost 0 bases and 5 bases respectively, with 21 bases between them. This CDR3 is 18 amino acids long. The CDR3 reads CATSDLGGSEGAKETQYF. CDR3 bases: TGTGCCACCAGTGATTTGGGGGGGTCCGAGGGAGCGAAGGAGACCCAGTACTTC.

The chain combines TRBV5-1 with TRBJ2-1; D not certain. Per germline, CDR1 SGHRS and CDR2 YFSETQ. V was trimmed by 1 base and J by 10 bases, leaving 6 bases between them. This CDR3 is 11 amino acids long. CDR3 coding DNA: TGCGCCAGCAGCTTGAACATCGAGCAGTTCTTC. It translates to CASSLNIEQFF.

This sequence joins TRBV28 and TRBJ2-1, with D possibly being TRBD2 (6 bases). The germline V gene encodes CDR1 MDHEN and CDR2 SYDVKM. This CDR3 comprises 14 residues. V lost 3 bases to trimming and J lost 2 bases, with 8 bases between them. As DNA, the CDR3 is TGTGCCAGCAGTTTCCGCGGGGCCTACAATGAGCAGTTCTTC. This encodes CASSFRGAYNEQFF.

This clone was observed once. The chain employs TRBV28 and TRBJ2-5, with D perhaps TRBD1 (5 bases). Germline CDR1 is MDHEN and CDR2 is SYDVKM. V lost 5 bases and J lost 7, with 20 bases in between. The CDR3 is 15 amino acids. CDR3 coding DNA: TGTGCCAGCAGTCCCTCGCGGCCCGCAGGGTGGACCCAGTACTTC. Its translation is CASSPSRPAGWTQYF.

The chain has TRBV7-2 and TRBJ1-2; 8 bases line up with TRBD1. This CDR3 has 14 amino acids. CDR1 SGHTA and CDR2 FQGNSA come from the germline V gene. Trimming took 5 bases from V and 8 from J; bases not matched to a gene: 10. The CDR3 sequence is CASSPRTGTGGYTF. The CDR3 DNA reads TGTGCCAGCAGCCCGAGGACAGGGACGGGCGGCTACACCTTC.

This chain connects TRBV13 to TRBJ2-7, with TRBD2 identical over 10 bases. With 5 bases clipped from V and 3 bases from J, the junction kept 10 bases outside the gene matches. Germline loops: CDR1 PRHDT, CDR2 FYEKMQ (reference sequence). The CDR3 is made up of 16 amino acids. In DNA form, the CDR3 reads TGTGCCAGCAGCCCATGGGCTAGCGGGAGTAGCTACGAGCAGTACTTC. This sequence encodes CASSPWASGSSYEQYF.

This chain links TRBV6-5 with TRBJ1-2; D is unresolved. Germline V gene lookup returns CDR1 MNHEY and CDR2 SVGAGI. Trimming took off 2 bases at V and 6 bases at J, with 16 bases between the two ends. CDR3 length equals 15 residues. CDR3 sequence: CASSYEGSPLDGYTF. DNA for the CDR3: TGTGCCAGCAGTTACGAGGGCAGTCCCCTGGATGGCTACACCTTC.

This rearrangement joins TRBV6-5 to TRBJ1-2; D call uncertain. Germline V gene sequence: CDR1 MNHEY, CDR2 SVGAGI. Trimming left V 6 bases short and J 0 bases short, with 14 bases between. CDR3 length equals 15 residues. The chain's CDR3 is CASRSRNPTNYGYTF. CDR3 bases: TGTGCCAGCAGATCGAGGAACCCTACTAACTATGGCTACACCTTC.

The chain links TRBV9 to TRBJ2-3, with 7 bases fitting TRBD2. The CDR3 has 15 residues. Losses at the gene ends were 4 bases for V and 4 bases for J; bases not matched to a gene: 9. Germline loops: CDR1 SGDLS, CDR2 YYNGEE. The CDR3 region is CASSPGGGPPDTQYF. In DNA, the CDR3 is TGTGCCAGCAGCCCGGGGGGAGGCCCTCCAGATACGCAGTATTTT.

The chain recombines TRBV30 with TRBJ1-5; no clear D. The CDR3 sequence is 11 residues long. The ends were cut back, 3 bases at V and 7 bases at J, with 7 bases in the middle. Germline V gene sequence: CDR1 GTSNPN, CDR2 SVGIG (reference sequence). As DNA, the CDR3 is TGTGCCTGGAGCGAGTGCCAGCCCCAGCATTTT. It yields the protein CAWSECQPQHF.

V usage is TRBV28 and J usage is TRBJ2-7; D unresolved. CDR1 MDHEN and CDR2 SYDVKM come from the germline V gene. This CDR3 has 11 amino acids. V was shortened by 5 bases and J by 3 bases, with 5 bases between the two germline ends. Here the CDR3 DNA reads TGTGCCAGCAGTGTCTACTACGAGCAGTACTTC. Translating gives CASSVYYEQYF.

The chain combines TRBV5-1 with TRBJ2-2; TRBD2 matches at 9 bases. The germline V gene has CDR1 SGHRS and CDR2 YFSETQ. This CDR3 is built from 15 residues. Trimming took 3 bases from V and 3 from J; bases not matched to a gene: 3. DNA of the CDR3: TGCGCCAGCAGCTGGACTAGCGTCGACACCGGGGAGCTGTTTTTT. It translates to CASSWTSVDTGELFF.

The rearrangement links TRBV5-1 to TRBJ2-5, with 8 bases that match TRBD2. This CDR3 contains 14 residues. Looked up from germline, CDR1 is SGHRS and CDR2 is YFSETQ. V trimming: 3 bases; J trimming: 5 bases; junction bases outside the gene matches: 6. The CDR3 protein is CASSSGLGLETQYF. The CDR3 coding sequence is TGCGCCAGCAGCTCGGGACTAGGCTTGGAGACCCAGTACTTC. Complete variable domain (other parts from reference TRBV5-1 and TRBJ2-5): KAGVTQTPRYLIKTRGQQVTLSCSPISGHRSVSWYQQTPGQGLQFLFEYFSETQRNKGNFPGRFSGRQFSNSRSEMNVSTLELGDSALYLCASSSGLGLETQYFGPGTRLLVL.

This sequence joins TRBV5-6 and TRBJ2-3, with a possible D match to TRBD1 (6 bases). The CDR3 covers 16 residues. The germline V gene has CDR1 SGHDT and CDR2 YYEEEE. V was trimmed by 7 bases and J by 3 bases, leaving 21 bases between them. The CDR3, as DNA: TGTGCCAGCGGACAGACAGGAGCCGTGTTTACAGATACGCAGTATTTT. It yields the protein CASGQTGAVFTDTQYF. Full variable domain (rest looked up from reference TRBV5-6 and TRBJ2-3): DAGVTQSPTHLIKTRGQQVTLRCSPKSGHDTVSWYQQALGQGPQFIFQYYEEEERQRGNFPDRFSGHQFPNYSSELNVNALLLGDSALYLCASGQTGAVFTDTQYFGPGTRLTVL.

This chain joins TRBV3-1 (or the pseudogene TRBV3-2) and TRBJ2-3, with 8 positions matching TRBD2. The CDR3 spans 19 residues. Losses at the gene ends were 0 bases for V and 4 bases for J; bases not matched to a gene: 15. Germline loops: CDR1 LGHDT, CDR2 YNNKEL (reference sequence). The DNA of the CDR3 is TGTGCCAGCAGCCAAGATTGGGGGTCCGGGACTAGTCTGGCAGATACGCAGTATTTT. This gives the protein CASSQDWGSGTSLADTQYF.

The V and J genes are TRBV28 and TRBJ1-2; 12 bases match TRBD1. The CDR3 totals 15 residues. CDR1 and CDR2 (germline): MDHEN, SYDVKM. V shed 2 bases and J 12 bases; nucleotides not matched to a gene: 10. The CDR3 bases are TGTGCCAGCAGTTTAGGGACCGGGACAGGGGGCGTCAACACCTTC. Translation: CASSLGTGTGGVNTF.